This T cell receptor (beta chain) was captured by sequencing in a study of STAT5B mutations in CD4+ large granular lymphocyte leukemia. V dropped 2 bases and J dropped 2 bases, with 11 bases sitting between them. CDR3 length: 15 amino acids. Germline V gives CDR1 SEHNR, CDR2 FQNEAQ (reference sequence). The assay was run at survey level. Generated by immunoSEQ multiplex PCR, the TCRdb table keeps only in-frame clones and is missing some. This repertoire shows fewer than 45,000 clones, 80% to 90% found once; its top ten account for around 3%. The clonotype originates from a human donor in good health. Sequencing was carried out using CD4+ T cells from blood buffy coats. The chain is built from TRBV7-9 and TRBJ2-3, with unresolved D. CDR3 DNA sequence: TGTGCCAGCAGCTTAAATATAAGAGACACAGATACGCAGTATTTT. Protein sequence: CASSLNIRDTDTQYF.